One sample yielded the 25 T cell receptor beta chains listed below, sequenced in a study of CD8+ T cells in alopecia areata. RNA, once extracted, was reverse transcribed into cDNA for use as the sequencing template. Sequencing was performed with immunoSEQ multiplex PCR; in TCRdb, only in-frame clones are kept and a portion is missing. Singletons are absent from the sample, which has 200,000 to 300,000 clones. The sorting of pooled cutaneous lymph node cells relied on CD4, CD8alpha, NKG2D, NKG2ACE and other markers. Sequenced: CD4+ T cells sorted from a lymph node. These receptors were taken from a C3H/HeJ mouse with alopecia areata. The MHC haplotype of the strain is H2-k.

This clone was found a few times. The germline and genes are mouse ones. The read gets to within 4 residues of the CDR3 end, and the germline J gene fills in the rest. The chain couples TRBV5 to TRBJ2-4; 10 nucleotides agree with TRBD2. Germline CDR1 and CDR2: LGHNA and YNLKQL (reference sequence). The trim removed 0 bases at V and 0 bases at J, leaving 6 bases unmatched. There are 18 residues in the CDR3. The sequenced CDR3 bases are TGTGCCAGCAGCCAAGACTGGGGGGGCGCCGAAAGTCAAAAC. Its translation: CASSQDWGGAESQN. The complete CDR3 sequence is CASSQDWGGAESQNTLYF.

A remark on this clone: Gene names are the mouse ones. From the germline J gene comes the end of the CDR3, since the read stops 4 residues before it. Additional DNA sequences in this sample encode the identical CDR3. The chain uses TRBV31 and TRBJ2-2; 9 nucleotides align to TRBD2. The CDR3 loop spans 15 amino acids. The germline gives CDR1 GKSSPN, CDR2 SITVG. Germline trimming cut 0 bases from V and 2 bases from J; bases unmatched to any gene: 1. The CDR3 sequence is CAWSLLGGNTGQLYF. The CDR3 bases that were read are TGTGCCTGGAGTCTACTGGGGGGCAACACCGGG.

In this sample, this clone turned up a few times. The gene symbols are mouse symbols. The missing CDR3 end, 4 residues past where the read stops, is filled in from the germline J gene. The gene calls are TRBV13-1 and TRBJ1-2, with D perhaps TRBD1 (6 bases). The ends were cut back, 3 bases at V and 0 bases at J, with 12 bases in the middle. CDR1 and CDR2 from the germline V gene are NSHNY and SYGAGN. The CDR3 runs 15 residues. Incomplete CDR3 DNA: TGTGCCAGCAGTGCACCGGGACACGCAAACTCC. Residues: CASSAPGHANS. The CDR3 as a whole reads CASSAPGHANSDYTF.

As to this clone: Genes and germline are mouse. The CDR3 is cut off 4 residues early in the read; its end comes from the germline J gene. Other DNA sequences from this sample encode an identical CDR3 as well. The chain is built from TRBV19 and TRBJ1-1; 8 nucleotides line up with TRBD1. In germline, CDR1 is FNHDT, CDR2 SITEND (reference sequence). The CDR3 consists of 14 residues. CDR3 region: CASSIRTGRTEVFF. The sequenced part of the CDR3 DNA is TGTGCCAGCAGTATCAGGACAGGGCGGACA.

This clone was found a few times. The gene symbols are mouse symbols. Read data end 4 residues before the CDR3 end; the end is taken from the germline J gene. The rearrangement uses TRBV13-1 and TRBJ2-1; 10 positions match TRBD2. The CDR3 spans 17 residues. The junction had 9 bases not matched to a gene; V was cut back by 1 base and J by 5 bases. CDR1 and CDR2 from the germline V gene are NSHNY and SYGAGN. Here the CDR3 reads CASSDRLGGIGDAEQFF. The part of the CDR3 DNA that was read is TGTGCCAGCAGTGATCGACTGGGGGGTATCGGGGATGCT.

Of note for this clone: Mouse germline and gene names are used. The read ends 4 residues shy of where the CDR3 ends; the end is completed using the germline J gene. This rearrangement joins TRBV13-1 to TRBJ1-1, with TRBD1 matching 7 bases. The CDR3 extends over 14 amino acids. Germline V gives CDR1 NSHNY, CDR2 SYGAGN. Losses at the gene ends were 3 bases for V and 4 bases for J; bases not matched to a gene: 6. CDR3 DNA, as far as it was read: TGTGCCAGCAGTGGGCCCCAGGGGGGCACA. Translation: CASSGPQGGT. The CDR3 reads in full as CASSGPQGGTEVFF.

In the case of this clone: Gene names are mouse gene names. The read falls 4 residues short of the CDR3 end, and the missing part is taken from the germline J gene. The chain carries TRBV13-2 and TRBJ2-3, with D possibly being TRBD1 (5 bases). V was cut by 0 bases and J by 1 base, with 12 bases left in between. There are 16 residues in the CDR3. The V gene's germline CDR1 is NNHNN and CDR2 SYGAGS (reference sequence). The chain's CDR3 is CASGDARREGAETLYF. The sequenced part of the CDR3 DNA is TGTGCCAGCGGTGATGCGCGCAGGGAAGGTGCAGAA.

This clone has a handful of counts. Gene names are the mouse ones. The read stops 4 residues short of the end of the CDR3; the missing end is completed from the germline J gene. In the same sample, other DNA sequences code for this CDR3. The V gene is TRBV31, the J gene TRBJ1-2; 8 nucleotides line up with TRBD1. The CDR3 runs 14 residues. Germline CDR1 and CDR2: GKSSPN and SITVG. Trimming at V came to 3 bases and at J to 0 bases, leaving 3 bases not matched to a gene. The chain's CDR3 is CAWRGQGANSDYTF. The sequenced CDR3 bases are TGTGCCTGGAGAGGACAGGGAGCAAACTCC.

About this clone: Gene labels here are mouse ones. From the germline J gene comes the end of the CDR3, since the read stops 4 residues before it. The chain carries TRBV29 and TRBJ2-4, with a tentative D call TRBD2 (5 bases). The CDR3 consists of 12 residues. CDR1 is MSHET, CDR2 SYDVDS, per germline. The sequenced CDR3 bases are TGTGCTAGCAGTTTAATGGGGAAC. Its translation is CASSLMGN. The complete CDR3 reads CASSLMGNTLYF.

A few counts support this clone. These gene names are mouse names. The read finishes 4 residues shy of the CDR3 end, and the germline J gene is used to complete it. The identical CDR3 is also encoded by other nucleotide sequences in the sample. The rearrangement uses TRBV5 and TRBJ2-1, with D maybe TRBD1 (5 bases). V shed 4 bases and J shed 1 base, with 8 bases lying between them. Germline V lookup: CDR1 LGHNA, CDR2 YNLKQL (reference sequence). The CDR3 extends over 14 amino acids. The sequenced part of the CDR3 DNA is TGTGCCAGCAGCCCGGACAAAAACTATGCT. This translates into CASSPDKNYA. The entire CDR3 protein reads CASSPDKNYAEQFF.

This clone was found a few times. Gene names refer to mouse genes. The read finishes 4 residues shy of the CDR3 end, and the germline J gene is used to complete it. The chain has TRBV13-3 and TRBJ2-2; 10 bases map to TRBD1. Germline assignment: CDR1 NNHDY and CDR2 SYVADS. The CDR3 is 14 amino acids. The V segment lost 6 bases and the J segment 4 bases; nucleotides outside the gene matches: 3. CDR3 DNA, as far as it was read: TGTGCCAGCATACGGACAGGGGGCACCGGG. It encodes CASIRTGGTG. The entire CDR3 protein is CASIRTGGTGQLYF. The variable domain in full, with the rest retrieved from reference TRBV13-3 and TRBJ2-2, is EAAVTQSPRSKVAVTGGKVTLSCHQTNNHDYMYWYRQDTGHGLRLIHYSYVADSTEKGDIPDGYKASRPSQENFSLILELASLSQTAVYFCASIRTGGTGQLYFGEGSKLTVL.

This clone has more than one count but fewer than ten. Here the gene names and germline are mouse. The observed sequence ends 4 residues before the CDR3 terminus, with the missing tail filled in from the germline J gene. The chain joins TRBV5 to TRBJ2-7; 9 bases map to TRBD1. The germline gives CDR1 LGHNA, CDR2 YNLKQL (reference sequence). J gave up 3 bases and V 1 base, and 4 bases lay outside the gene matches. The CDR3 sequence is 15 residues long. CDR3 DNA, as far as it was read: TGTGCCAGCAGCCAAGCCCGGGACAGGGACTAT. This gives the protein CASSQARDRDY. The CDR3 in full is CASSQARDRDYEQYF.

Comment on this clone: The gene symbols are mouse symbols. Read sequence stops 4 residues before the CDR3 end, and the germline J gene provides the missing end. The chain links TRBV1 to TRBJ2-2; D tentatively fits TRBD1 or TRBD2 (5 bases each). The CDR3 contains 14 residues. CDR1 is NSQYPW and CDR2 is LRSPGD in the germline V gene (reference sequence). The CDR3 DNA, read in part, is TGCACCTGCAGTGCAGGGGGCGGGGGCGGG. Residues: CTCSAGGGGG. In full, the CDR3 reads CTCSAGGGGGQLYF.

Comment on this clone: The genes are named according to mouse. The sequenced fragment ends 4 residues before the CDR3 boundary, so the rest is inferred from the germline J gene. Other DNA variants within this sample encode the same CDR3. The chain employs TRBV13-1 and TRBJ1-2; 9 positions agree with TRBD1. The germline CDR1 and CDR2 sequences are NSHNY and SYGAGN. V lost 3 bases to trimming and J lost 2 bases; unmatched junction nucleotides: 2. CDR3 size: 14 residues. The CDR3 here is CASSAQGANSDYTF. Partial CDR3 DNA: TGTGCCAGCAGTGCACAGGGGGCCAACTCC.

With regard to this clone: Gene labels here are mouse ones. The DNA ends 4 residues before the CDR3 does, and the rest of the CDR3 is filled in from the germline J gene. In the same sample, other DNA sequences code for this CDR3. The chain uses TRBV19 and TRBJ2-7; 11 bases align to TRBD2. The CDR3 is made up of 14 amino acids. From germline, CDR1 is FNHDT and CDR2 SITEND (reference sequence). Incomplete CDR3 DNA: TGTGCCAGCACCTCCGGGACTGGGGGATAT. It encodes CASTSGTGGY. The CDR3, in full, reads CASTSGTGGYEQYF.

This clone was counted many times. The listed genes are named as in mouse. From the germline J gene comes the end of the CDR3, since the read stops 4 residues before it. This sample includes further DNA sequences coding for the same CDR3. The chain combines TRBV1 with TRBJ2-1, with 9 bases identical to TRBD1. There are 15 residues in the CDR3. J lost 1 base, V lost 3 bases, and 1 base had no gene match. The germline V gene encodes CDR1 NSQYPW and CDR2 LRSPGD (reference sequence). The CDR3 sequence is CTCSAGTGNYAEQFF. Partial CDR3 DNA: TGCACCTGCAGTGCCGGGACAGGGAACTATGCT.

A remark on this clone: Genes and germline come from the mouse. The read halts 4 residues ahead of the CDR3 end, with the missing end drawn from the germline J gene. At the DNA level, this CDR3 is encoded by other sequences in the same sample as well. The rearrangement links TRBV31 to TRBJ2-3; possible D gene TRBD2, 6 bases. V was pared by 0 bases and J by 0 bases, with 10 bases between. This CDR3 comprises 15 residues. Germline V gene lookup returns CDR1 GKSSPN and CDR2 SITVG. Incomplete CDR3 DNA: TGTGCCTGGAGTCTTGGGGGAACTAGTGCAGAA. Its protein product is CAWSLGGTSAE. The CDR3, in full, reads CAWSLGGTSAETLYF.

This clone was observed a handful of times. The listed genes are named as in mouse. The read stops 4 residues short of the end of the CDR3; the missing end is completed from the germline J gene. Other DNA sequences from this sample encode an identical CDR3 as well. This sequence joins TRBV19 and TRBJ2-1; D perhaps matches TRBD2 (7 bases). The germline CDR1 and CDR2 sequences are FNHDT and SITEND (reference sequence). The V end was cut by 2 bases, the J end by 1 base, with 10 bases between. This CDR3 spans 15 amino acids. CDR3 protein: CASSIPGGNYAEQFF. The sequenced CDR3 bases are TGTGCCAGCAGTATTCCTGGGGGCAACTATGCT. The full variable domain, rest sourced from reference TRBV19 and TRBJ2-1, is GGIITQTPKFLIGQEGQKLTLKCQQNFNHDTMYWYRQDSGKGLRLIYYSITENDLQKGDLSEGYDASREKKSSFSLTVTSAQKNEMAVFLCASSIPGGNYAEQFFGPGTRLTVL.

This clone was detected a few times. Here the gene names and germline are mouse. CDR3 DNA (partial): TGCACCTGCAGTGCAGTACAGGGGATCTATGCT. Residues: CTCSAVQGIYA. The whole CDR3 is CTCSAVQGIYAEQFF. The genes are TRBV1 and TRBJ2-1, with 7 bases lining up with TRBD1. The sequenced fragment ends 4 residues before the CDR3 boundary, so the rest is inferred from the germline J gene. V lost 1 base to trimming and J lost 3 bases; unmatched junction nucleotides: 3. This CDR3 spans 15 amino acids. CDR1 NSQYPW and CDR2 LRSPGD come from the germline V gene (reference sequence). Filled out from reference TRBV1 and TRBJ2-1, the complete variable domain reads VTLLEQNPRWRLVPRGQAVNLRCILKNSQYPWMSWYQQDLQKQLQWLFTLRSPGDKEVKSLPGADYLATRVTDTELRLQVANMSQGRTLYCTCSAVQGIYAEQFFGPGTRLTVL.

This clone was recorded a few times. The listed genes are named as in mouse. The read stops 4 residues short of the end of the CDR3; the missing end is completed from the germline J gene. V usage is TRBV19 and J usage is TRBJ2-2, with D maybe TRBD1 (6 bases). V lost 3 bases and J lost 4, with 10 bases in between. Germline loops: CDR1 FNHDT, CDR2 SITEND (reference sequence). This CDR3 spans 14 amino acids. The part of the CDR3 DNA that was read is TGTGCCAGCAGTACCAGGGGAGGCACCGGG. It encodes CASSTRGGTG. The full CDR3 reads CASSTRGGTGQLYF.

In its sample, this clone was seen a few times. The gene names here belong to mouse. The CDR3 loop is CASSQTGGNSDYTF. The sequenced part of the CDR3 DNA is TGTGCCAGCTCTCAGACAGGGGGAAACTCC. This sequence joins TRBV12-1 and TRBJ1-2; 9 bases line up with TRBD1. The read terminates 4 residues ahead of where the CDR3 ends, so the germline J gene completes it. This CDR3 has 14 amino acids. After removal of 2 bases from V and 1 base from J, the junction contained 1 base not matched to a gene. CDR1 is SGHSN and CDR2 is HYEKVE in the germline V gene.

As for this clone: Each gene name is a mouse one. Sequencing ends 4 residues short of the CDR3 end; the germline J gene provides the rest. The V and J genes are TRBV29 and TRBJ2-5, with a weak D call TRBD1 (6 bases). CDR3 length: 12 amino acids. The germline V and J ends were trimmed by 5 bases and 3 bases, with 6 bases remaining between them. Germline CDR1 is MSHET and CDR2 is SYDVDS. The sequenced CDR3 bases are TGTGCTAGCAGTCAGGGGCAAGAC. It encodes CASSQGQD. Given in full, the CDR3 is CASSQGQDTQYF.

This clone came up a few times. The gene names here belong to mouse. The read ends 4 residues early relative to the CDR3; the germline J gene fills the gap. The V gene is TRBV13-1, the J gene TRBJ2-1; 8 bases align to TRBD2. This CDR3 is 14 amino acids long. CDR1 NSHNY and CDR2 SYGAGN come from the germline V gene. The V and J ends lost 3 bases and 6 bases, in that order; junction bases with no gene match: 5. The covered CDR3 bases are TGTGCCAGCAGTGTCCGGACTGGGACTGCT. Amino acid sequence: CASSVRTGTA. The whole CDR3 protein reads CASSVRTGTAEQFF.

A word on this clone: Gene and germline names: mouse. The read comes to an end 4 residues before the CDR3 does, leaving the germline J gene to fill in the end. The chain joins TRBV19 to TRBJ2-2, with D maybe TRBD1 (5 bases). The germline V gene has CDR1 FNHDT and CDR2 SITEND (reference sequence). CDR3 length: 14 amino acids. The ends were cut back, 4 bases at V and 0 bases at J, with 7 bases in the middle. Incomplete CDR3 DNA: TGTGCCAGCAGTCCAGGGTCAAACACCGGG. As protein: CASSPGSNTG. The CDR3 in its entirety is CASSPGSNTGQLYF.

The sample holds a few counts of this clone. All gene names here are mouse names. Read coverage stops 4 residues before the CDR3 terminus; the germline J gene supplies the remainder. The chain has TRBV13-1 and TRBJ2-3; possibly TRBD1 for D (8 bases). The CDR3 spans 15 residues. Trimming pared 2 bases from V and 2 bases from J, leaving 12 bases between. The germline gives CDR1 NSHNY, CDR2 SYGAGN. This CDR3 reads CASSDTGGVAETLYF. Partial CDR3 DNA: TGTGCCAGCAGTGACACAGGGGGGGTTGCAGAA.